The 26 T cell receptor beta chains below come from one sample, sequenced in a study of CD8+CD57+ T cells in acquired aplastic anemia (dated by TCRdb to the late 2010s). Patients chosen for sequencing had shown expansion of CD8+CD57+ cells by flow cytometry. Sequencing used an Illumina HiSeq 2000. Profiling of TCR beta VDJ combinations and CDR3 sequences used genomic DNA as the template. Using fastp at Q25 and MiXCR, TCRdb reprocessed the public reads and kept productive beta chains. Rows merge per CDR3 protein into single entries with the most common DNA and genes. The sample data list a few hundred thousand distinct CDR3 sequences, and roughly 34% of these were observed just once. The ten largest clonotypes hold 0.75% to 0.95% of the sample. The sequencing sample was made of sorted CD4+, CD8+, or CD8+CD57+ T cells (not recorded which) from PBMCs. These receptors all stem from a human donor with aplastic anemia.

CDR3 loop: CASSIKIRGDEQFF. The CDR3 DNA sequence: TGTGCCAGTAGTATAAAAATAAGAGGAGATGAGCAGTTCTTC. The rearrangement joins TRBV19 to TRBJ2-1; D is ambiguous. The germline V gene has CDR1 LNHDA and CDR2 SQIVND (reference sequence). The CDR3 spans 14 residues. Between the trimmed V and J ends, which lost 2 bases and 8 bases, there was a span of 13 bases.

This clonotype was seen repeatedly, ten times or more. V and J are TRBV7-2 and TRBJ1-5, with TRBD1 identical over 9 bases. CDR3 length: 15 residues. Unmatched junction bases numbered 4, after V lost 5 bases and J lost 2 bases. Germline V CDR1 and CDR2: SGHTA, FQGNSA. For the CDR3, the DNA is TGTGCCAGCAGCCTAAGGACAGGGGGCAATCAGCCCCAGCATTTT. Encoded protein: CASSLRTGGNQPQHF.

CDR3 sequence reads: CASSPGGFSGNTIYF. CDR3 bases: TGTGCCAGCTCACCGGGCGGTTTCTCTGGAAACACCATATATTTT. The chain has TRBV18 and TRBJ1-3; D uncertain. This CDR3 is 15 amino acids long. Trimming took 3 bases from V and 0 from J, leaving 9 bases between them. Germline V CDR1 and CDR2: KGHSH, LQKENI.

This clonotype was seen more than once but under ten times. The J gene is TRBJ1-5, the V gene TRBV2; unclear D gene. V lost 5 bases, J lost 1 base, and 6 bases lay in between. The germline V gene encodes CDR1 SNHLY and CDR2 FYNNEI. This CDR3 region has 13 residues. This CDR3 reads CASSLKSNQPQHF. The CDR3 coding sequence is TGTGCCAGCAGTTTAAAAAGCAATCAGCCCCAGCATTTT.

The rearrangement joins TRBV19 to TRBJ2-2; either TRBD1 or TRBD2 may supply D (5 bases each). This CDR3 contains 16 residues. The V end lost 1 base, the J end lost 1 base, and 10 bases lay between the germline ends. Germline V lookup: CDR1 LNHDA, CDR2 SQIVND (reference sequence). For the CDR3, the DNA is TGTGCCAGTAGTATAGGTGGAGGACAGAACACCGGGGAGCTGTTTTTT. Translating gives CASSIGGGQNTGELFF. The full variable domain, its missing parts supplied by reference TRBV19 and TRBJ2-2, is DGGITQSPKYLFRKEGQNVTLSCEQNLNHDAMYWYRQDPGQGLRLIYYSQIVNDFQKGDIAEGYSVSREKKESFPLTVTSAQKNPTAFYLCASSIGGGQNTGELFFGEGSRLTVL.

This chain connects TRBV4-1 to TRBJ1-2; D unclear. This CDR3 has 13 amino acids. From germline, CDR1 is MGHRA and CDR2 YSYEKL. The V and J ends lost 0 bases and 6 bases respectively, with 8 bases between them. The CDR3 loop reads CASSQEAGDGYTF. The CDR3 DNA reads TGCGCCAGCAGCCAAGAGGCCGGGGATGGCTACACCTTC.

The rearrangement uses TRBV7-8 and TRBJ1-2; D not certain. V dropped 2 bases and J dropped 4 bases, with 11 bases sitting between them. Germline assignment: CDR1 SGHVS and CDR2 FQNEAQ. This CDR3 has 14 residues. The CDR3 loop reads CASSLRTMTYGYTF. The CDR3 DNA follows: TGTGCCAGCAGCTTACGCACGATGACCTATGGCTACACCTTC.

The chain links TRBV5-1 to TRBJ1-3; D is perhaps TRBD1 (5 bases). The CDR3 loop spans 13 amino acids. Trimming pared 5 bases from V and 5 bases from J, leaving 11 bases between. The germline CDR1 and CDR2 sequences are SGHRS and YFSETQ. The CDR3 is CASSGAARNTIYF. The CDR3 region has the DNA TGCGCCAGCAGTGGGGCAGCGAGAAACACCATATATTTT.

J is TRBJ1-4 and V is TRBV5-8; D is ambiguous. This CDR3 spans 12 amino acids. Looked up from germline, CDR1 is SGHTS and CDR2 is YDEGEE. V gave up 7 bases and J gave up 10 bases, with 14 bases separating them. CDR3 sequence reads: CASRTTLGKLFF. In nucleotides, the CDR3 is TGTGCCAGCCGAACAACCCTGGGAAAACTGTTTTTT. The complete variable domain, with remaining parts taken from reference TRBV5-8 and TRBJ1-4, reads EAGVTQSPTHLIKTRGQQATLRCSPISGHTSVYWYQQALGLGLQFLLWYDEGEERNRGNFPPRFSGRQFPNYSSELNVNALELEDSALYLCASRTTLGKLFFGSGTQLSVL.

This clonotype showed up many times. The chain has TRBV2 and TRBJ2-1; the D call may be TRBD1 or TRBD2 (5 bases each). Trimming cost V 7 bases and J 4 bases, with 14 bases left between them. CDR3 length equals 14 residues. CDR1 is SNHLY and CDR2 is FYNNEI in the germline V gene. CDR3 in DNA: TGTGCCAGCACGGGGCTGGGCAGATACAATGAGCAGTTCTTC. Its protein product is CASTGLGRYNEQFF.

The V gene is TRBV11-2, the J gene TRBJ2-3; TRBD2 matches at 12 bases. The germline V gene has CDR1 SGHAT and CDR2 FQNNGV. The CDR3 contains 17 residues. Trimming at V came to 5 bases and at J to 4 bases, leaving 10 bases not matched to a gene. The CDR3 bases are TGTGCCAGCAGCACGTCCGGGACTAGCGGGCTACCAGATACGCAGTATTTT. The encoded protein is CASSTSGTSGLPDTQYF.

This clonotype was counted ten times or more. The gene calls are TRBV7-3 and TRBJ2-7; TRBD2 matches at 12 bases. V gave up 5 bases and J gave up 9 bases; unmatched junction bases: 5. The germline gives CDR1 SGHTA, CDR2 FQGTGA. This CDR3 is built from 13 residues. The CDR3 is CASSGEGLAGQYF. The CDR3, as DNA: TGTGCCAGCAGCGGAGAGGGACTAGCGGGGCAGTACTTC.

This clonotype was seen many times. J is TRBJ1-6 and V is TRBV19, with D hard to call. This CDR3 has 14 residues. CDR1 is LNHDA and CDR2 is SQIVND in the germline V gene (reference sequence). V lost 7 bases to trimming and J lost 0 bases, with 7 bases between them. CDR3 residues: CASNSISYNSPLHF. CDR3 coding DNA: TGTGCCAGTAATTCAATCTCCTATAATTCACCCCTCCACTTT.

Regarding this clonotype: One end of the junction is discordant with germline, which a read error may explain. The rearrangement joins TRBV11-1 to TRBJ2-3; 9 nucleotides align to TRBD2. There are 15 residues in the CDR3. Germline lookup yields CDR1 SGHAT and CDR2 FQDESV (reference sequence). CDR3 protein: CACSLFAGGTDTQYF. CDR3 coding DNA: TGTGCCTGCAGCTTATTTGCGGGGGGGACAGATACGCAGTATTTT.

This clonotype was seen only a few times. One end of the junction fails to match germline, which may point to a read error. The V call is TRBV10-3, the J call TRBJ1-6, with D uncertain. CDR1 and CDR2 (germline): ENHRY, SYGVKD. The CDR3 loop spans 17 amino acids. The CDR3 bases are TGTGCCAGCAGTTACTCGACCGGGAGCTCCTATAATTCACCCCTCCACTTT. Encoded protein: CASSYSTGSSYNSPLHF.

This clonotype was counted many times. The chain employs TRBV7-8 and TRBJ2-5; TRBD2 is a possible D gene (6 bases). Germline-derived CDR1 and CDR2 are SGHVS and FQNEAQ. This CDR3 has 15 residues. The germline V and J ends were trimmed by 3 bases and 5 bases, with 16 bases remaining between them. The CDR3 DNA sequence: TGTGCCAGCAGCTTGTGGAGGGCGGCACGGGAGACCCAGTACTTC. As protein: CASSLWRAARETQYF. Supplemented by reference TRBV7-8 and TRBJ2-5, the full variable domain reads GAGVSQSPRYKVAKRGQDVALRCDPISGHVSLFWYQQALGQGPEFLTYFQNEAQLDKSGLPSDRFFAERPEGSVSTLKIQRTQQEDSAVYLCASSLWRAARETQYFGPGTRLLVL.

For this clonotype: This likely comes from a read error, as the CDR3 has no conserved phenylalanine or tryptophan at its end. Because the CDR3's place on the DNA is in doubt, the DNA is left out and the CDR3 is given as listed by TCRdb. The chain couples TRBV10-3 to TRBJ1-6; TRBD1 reflects the table's D call only, with no check against the DNA. The length of the CDR3 is 8 amino acids, counting both ends. Germline-derived CDR1 and CDR2 are ENHRY and SYGVKD. CDR3: CAIAPQRS.

This clonotype was picked up many times. V usage is TRBV2 and J usage is TRBJ1-2; possibly TRBD1 for D (5 bases). Trimming removed 6 bases from V and 7 bases from J, with 6 bases in between. The V gene's germline CDR1 is SNHLY and CDR2 FYNNEI. The CDR3 totals 10 residues. The CDR3 bases are TGTGCCAGCAGCGGGACTGGCTACACCTTC. Protein sequence: CASSGTGYTF.

This clonotype has only a few counts. The chain combines TRBV9 with TRBJ1-1; no clear D gene. Per the germline V gene, CDR1 is SGDLS and CDR2 is YYNGEE. Deletions cut 0 bases from V and 3 bases from J, with 15 bases between. This CDR3 spans 16 amino acids. CDR3 nucleotide sequence: TGTGCCAGCAGCGTAGGTGAGGGATTTGGGGACACTGAAGCTTTCTTT. As protein: CASSVGEGFGDTEAFF.

This clonotype was detected only a few times. The V and J genes are TRBV7-6 and TRBJ1-1; no firm D call. V was trimmed by 2 bases and J by 6 bases, leaving 19 bases between them. Per the germline V gene, CDR1 is SGHVS and CDR2 is FNYEAQ. This CDR3 region has 16 residues. The CDR3 DNA follows: TGTGCCAGCAGCTTATCATGGGGTCGTGATCTAGCTGAAGCTTTCTTT. This encodes CASSLSWGRDLAEAFF.

This chain links TRBV19 with TRBJ1-1; no definite D call. Germline V gene lookup returns CDR1 LNHDA and CDR2 SQIVND (reference sequence). V lost 5 bases to trimming and J lost 4 bases, with 23 bases between them. This CDR3 spans 17 amino acids. This chain's CDR3 is CASSVAGGSLDLTEAFF. The CDR3 bases are TGTGCCAGTAGTGTCGCCGGCGGGTCCCTTGATCTCACTGAAGCTTTCTTT.

The V gene is TRBV11-2, the J gene TRBJ1-6, with 9 positions matching TRBD1. The CDR3 is made up of 19 amino acids. Germline CDR1 reads SGHAT; CDR2 reads FQNNGV. V lost 5 bases, J lost 4 bases, and 15 bases stayed unmatched. CDR3 region: CASSLSMGQGRGYNSPLHF. CDR3 nucleotide sequence: TGTGCCAGCAGCCTCAGTATGGGACAGGGAAGAGGATATAATTCACCCCTCCACTTT.

The gene calls are TRBV10-3 and TRBJ2-5; tentatively, D is TRBD2 (5 bases). V shed 2 bases and J shed 5 bases, with 15 bases lying between them. The V gene's germline CDR1 is ENHRY and CDR2 SYGVKD. The length of the CDR3 is 15 residues. This CDR3 is CAISEGVAGQETQYF. DNA of the CDR3: TGTGCCATCAGTGAGGGGGTTGCGGGTCAGGAGACCCAGTACTTC.

V is TRBV2 and J is TRBJ1-5, with D possibly matching TRBD1 (6 bases). Germline V gene sequence: CDR1 SNHLY, CDR2 FYNNEI. The CDR3 spans 15 residues. Between the trimmed V and J ends, which lost 8 bases and 6 bases, there was a span of 20 bases. CDR3 nucleotides: TGTGCCAGCTCACCAGGTCAGGGGAGTACTCAGCCCCAGCATTTT. Translated, it gives CASSPGQGSTQPQHF.

The J gene is TRBJ2-7, the V gene TRBV4-3; D not resolved. Per germline, CDR1 LGHNA and CDR2 YSLEER. Trimming pared 0 bases from V and 3 bases from J, leaving 6 bases between. This CDR3 has 13 residues. CDR3: CASSQEVSYEQYF. In DNA, the CDR3 is TGCGCCAGCAGCCAAGAAGTTAGCTACGAGCAGTACTTC.

The chain is built from TRBV25-1 and TRBJ1-1; D unclear. Trimming pared 8 bases from V and 6 bases from J, leaving 16 bases between. CDR1 and CDR2 (germline): MGHDK, SYGVNS. The CDR3 has 13 amino acids. The CDR3 loop reads CASGLEGRAEAFF. In DNA form, the CDR3 reads TGTGCCAGCGGCTTAGAAGGACGGGCTGAAGCTTTCTTT.